Following are 23 T cell receptor beta chains from one sample sequenced in a study of tumor-infiltrating lymphocytes in primary liver carcinoma. Priming with a constant-region primer yielded TCR beta cDNA from 400 to 500 ng total RNA. Employing slightly modified ARM-PCR, three nested multiplex PCR rounds were run, and these gave rise to the TCR beta libraries. For approximately 10 cycles apiece, the opening two PCR rounds ran with TRBV1-TRBV30 forward primers and a C-beta reverse primer. TCRdb redid the calling of the multiplex PCR reads with MiXCR, one entry per CDR3 protein. This sample has around 120,000 distinct CDR3 sequences, with around 70% found just once. Joint extraction of RNA and DNA used roughly 18-34 mg of bulk tissue that was unsorted. Input material: tumor-adjacent normal liver tissue. These receptor sequences come from a woman aged 60 to 75 with primary liver carcinoma and hepatitis B virus infection.

This clonotype showed up many times. The rearrangement joins TRBV30 to TRBJ1-5, with D perhaps TRBD1 (5 bases). The CDR3 extends over 13 amino acids. V was shortened by 4 bases and J by 5 bases, with 12 bases between the two germline ends. Per germline, CDR1 GTSNPN and CDR2 SVGIG (reference sequence). CDR3 sequence reads: CAWNSDTYQPQHF. Here the CDR3 DNA reads TGTGCCTGGAACTCGGACACTTATCAGCCCCAGCATTTT.

Concerning this clonotype itself: A junction end diverges from the germline sequence, so it may reflect a read error. This chain connects TRBV12-3 or TRBV12-4 to TRBJ1-1, with a weak D call TRBD1 (5 bases). The CDR3 extends over 13 amino acids. The CDR3 reads CVSSSGGRAEAFF. As DNA, the CDR3 is TGTGTCAGCAGTTCGGGGGGAAGGGCTGAAGCTTTCTTT.

On this clonotype itself: This may come from a read error, since a much larger clone is one base off. The chain employs TRBV7-9 and TRBJ2-5; D unclear. Germline CDR1 and CDR2: SEHNR and FQNEAQ (reference sequence). This CDR3 has 14 residues. The CDR3 sequence is CVSSDLADQETQYF. CDR3 DNA sequence: TGTGTCAGCAGCGACCTGGCGGACCAAGAGACCCAGTACTTC.

For this clonotype: An end of the junction does not agree with germline; a read error may underlie this. The V call is TRBV11-3, the J call TRBJ1-1; tentative D call: TRBD1 (5 bases). The V gene's germline CDR1 is SGHNT and CDR2 YENEEA. The CDR3 consists of 14 residues. The CDR3 region has the DNA TGTACCAGCAGCTTAGGTAGGGGAAGCACTGAAACTTTCTTT. Translated, it gives CTSSLGRGSTETFF.

Ten or more counts support this clonotype. V is TRBV28 and J is TRBJ2-7, with 8 bases that match TRBD2. Germline-derived CDR1 and CDR2 are MDHEN and SYDVKM. The CDR3 consists of 13 residues. V dropped 3 bases and J dropped 7; count of bases not matched to a gene: 5. For the CDR3, the DNA is TGTGCCAGCAGTTTCAGCGGGGGCGGGGAGCAGTACTTC. Its translation: CASSFSGGGEQYF. The full variable domain, with the rest looked up from reference TRBV28 and TRBJ2-7, is DVKVTQSSRYLVKRTGEKVFLECVQDMDHENMFWYRQDPGLGLRLIYFSYDVKMKEKGDIPEGYSVSREKKERFSLILESASTNQTSMYLCASSFSGGGEQYFGPGTRLTVT.

On this clonotype itself: This could be a read error, since a much larger clone is one nucleotide away. The chain has TRBV14 and TRBJ2-5, with D perhaps matching TRBD1 or TRBD2 (5 bases each). The CDR3 consists of 15 residues. CDR1 SGHDN and CDR2 FVKESK come from the germline V gene. In DNA, the CDR3 is TGTGCCAGCAGCCGCCTCCGGGACCATCAAGAGACCCATTACTTC. This translates into CASSRLRDHQETHYF.

This clonotype has only one observation. Possible read error: a much larger clone is one base away. This chain joins TRBV6-1 and TRBJ2-3; TRBD2 aligns across 8 bases. V dropped 8 bases and J dropped 0; count of bases not matched to a gene: 10. The CDR3 has 16 residues. From germline, CDR1 is MNHNS and CDR2 SASEGT. DNA for the CDR3: TGTGCCAGCGGGTGGGGGACTAGGGGGAGCACAGATACGCAGTATTTT. This translates into CASGWGTRGSTDTQYF.

Details on this clonotype: An end of the junction does not agree with germline; a read error may underlie this. The genes are TRBV11-2 and TRBJ2-1; D might be TRBD2 (6 bases). Germline V gene lookup returns CDR1 SGHAT and CDR2 FQNNGV. This CDR3 region has 14 residues. For the CDR3, the DNA is TGTATCAGCAGCTTAGCCGGGAGTCTCAATGAGAAGTTCTTC. Encoded protein: CISSLAGSLNEKFF.

As regards this clonotype: A read error may produce the germline difference seen at one junction end. The V and J genes are TRBV11-2 and TRBJ2-2; TRBD2 aligns across 7 bases. Germline V gene sequence: CDR1 SGHAT, CDR2 FQNNGV. CDR3 length: 13 amino acids. DNA for the CDR3: TGTGCCAGCAGCCTAGATAGGACTAGTGAACTGTTTTTT. Translated, it gives CASSLDRTSELFF.

This clonotype was counted at least ten times. The CDR3 nucleotides are TGTGCCAGCAGCAGGGGACGGGGCTCCTACAATGAGCAGTTCTTC. Translation: CASSRGRGSYNEQFF. This chain connects TRBV6-5 to TRBJ2-1; tentative D call: TRBD1 (6 bases). V lost 6 bases to trimming and J lost 0 bases, with 12 bases between them. In germline, CDR1 is MNHEY, CDR2 SVGAGI. This CDR3 comprises 15 residues.

In regard to this clonotype: Just one base apart from a much larger clone, this may be a read error. The genes are TRBV5-1 and TRBJ1-2, with D maybe TRBD1 (6 bases). This CDR3 spans 14 amino acids. Germline V gene sequence: CDR1 SGHRS, CDR2 YFSETQ. The CDR3: CANSAEYRVGGYTF. The CDR3 bases are TGCGCCAACAGCGCAGAATACAGGGTCGGAGGCTACACCTTC.

Points on this clonotype: The junction departs from germline at one end; a sequencing error may be responsible. The rearrangement links TRBV7-9 to TRBJ2-5; no reliable D call. Per germline, CDR1 SEHNR and CDR2 FQNEAQ (reference sequence). This CDR3 has 11 residues. The CDR3 spells CAGSFTETQYF. Written as DNA, the CDR3 is TGTGCCGGCAGCTTTACAGAGACCCAGTACTTC.

As to this clonotype: The conserved final phenylalanine or tryptophan is absent from the CDR3, which likely points to a read error. The chain employs TRBV11-2 and TRBJ2-3; D ambiguous. The CDR3 is made up of 13 amino acids. Germline CDR1 is SGHAT and CDR2 is FQNNGV. CDR3 region: CASSLVYLDTQYL. CDR3 DNA: TGTGCCAGTAGCTTAGTCTACCTCGATACGCAGTATTTA.

Points on this clonotype: A much larger clone sits a single nucleotide away, making a read error possible. This chain joins TRBV5-1 and TRBJ1-2; D might be TRBD1 (5 bases). CDR1 is SGHRS, CDR2 YFSETQ, per germline. V shed 7 bases and J shed 2 bases, with 9 bases lying between them. The CDR3 runs 12 residues. The CDR3 reads CASGADNYGYTF. CDR3 bases: TGCGCCAGCGGGGCGGACAACTATGGCTACACCTTC.

This clonotype was detected only a few times. The junction does not match germline at one end; this may be a read error. V is TRBV12-3 or TRBV12-4 and J is TRBJ1-1; 8 bases fit TRBD1. This CDR3 comprises 17 residues. The CDR3 region has the DNA TGTGCTAGCAGCCCCGACCGGACAGGGATCGGGACCGCTGAAGCTTTCTTT. This codes for CASSPDRTGIGTAEAFF.

A note on this clonotype: A junction boundary mismatches the germline segment, possibly from a read error. This chain connects TRBV29-1 to TRBJ1-1; D possibly corresponds to TRBD1 (5 bases). The length of the CDR3 is 15 residues. Germline V CDR1 and CDR2: SQVTM, ANQGSEA. The chain's CDR3 is CSAPGGMGANSETFF. Here the CDR3 DNA reads TGCAGCGCCCCGGGGGGGATGGGAGCGAACAGTGAAACTTTCTTT.

To note about this clonotype: A junction end diverges from the germline sequence, so it may reflect a read error. This chain links TRBV4-2 with TRBJ2-1; no reliable D call. The CDR3 runs 13 residues. Germline CDR1 and CDR2: LGHNA and YNFKEQ. The CDR3 sequence is CASIQEVGNEQFF. The CDR3 DNA is TGTGCCAGCATCCAAGAGGTGGGCAATGAGCAATTCTTC.

In regard to this clonotype: A junction boundary mismatches the germline segment, possibly from a read error. The chain couples TRBV11-2 to TRBJ2-1; 7 bases agree with TRBD2. The length of the CDR3 is 17 residues. Germline V lookup: CDR1 SGHAT, CDR2 FQNNGV. DNA for the CDR3: TGCGCCAGCAGCTTAGGACTAGGGGAAGTGGGCTACAATGAGCAGTTCTTC. This translates into CASSLGLGEVGYNEQFF.

Concerning this clonotype: Compared with germline, one end of the junction differs, possibly owing to a read error. The V call is TRBV7-8, the J call TRBJ1-1; 8 nucleotides match TRBD1. The germline V gene encodes CDR1 SGHVS and CDR2 FQNEAQ. The CDR3 extends over 18 amino acids. The CDR3 loop is CASSLAESYRGRNTEAFF. In nucleotides, the CDR3 is TGTGCCAGCAGCTTAGCCGAATCTTACAGGGGGAGGAACACCGAAGCTTTCTTT.

This clonotype was seen more than once but under ten times. One end of the junction is discordant with germline, which a read error may explain. V and J are TRBV11-3 and TRBJ2-7; no reliable D call. CDR1 SGHNT and CDR2 YENEEA come from the germline V gene. The CDR3 totals 12 residues. CDR3 in amino acids: CASSFTSYEQYF. The CDR3 DNA reads as TGTGCCAGCAGCTTCACCTCCTACGAGCAATACTTC.

Regarding this clonotype: At one boundary the junction diverges from the germline segment, which might be a read error. This chain uses TRBV12-3 or TRBV12-4 with TRBJ2-7, with 10 bases aligning to TRBD2. The CDR3 length is 16 residues. CDR3 sequence (DNA): TGTGCCGGCAGCTCCCTTACTAGCGGGGTTCCCTACGGGCAGTACTTC. This translates into CAGSSLTSGVPYGQYF.

The CDR3 DNA sequence: TGTGTCAACAGTGAGGGCACAGGGGATTCTCCCGCTGAAGCTTTCTTT. Amino acid sequence: CVNSEGTGDSPAEAFF. The chain is built from TRBV6-1 and TRBJ1-1, with 7 nucleotides matching TRBD1. Germline loops: CDR1 MNHNS, CDR2 SASEGT. This CDR3 is 16 amino acids long.

In its sample, this clonotype was seen once. The chain uses TRBV5-1 and TRBJ2-1, with TRBD2 identical over 7 bases. Germline CDR1 is SGHRS and CDR2 is YFSETQ. The ends lost 2 bases at V and 4 bases at J; junction bases unmatched: 9. This CDR3 spans 16 amino acids. The CDR3: CASSLVSGGSYNEQFF. The CDR3 bases are TGCGCCAGCAGCTTAGTTTCGGGAGGATCATACAATGAGCAGTTCTTC.